This T cell receptor (beta chain) came from a study of T cell repertoires in cytomegalovirus infection. Study-wide background: Matching HLA type and CMV infection were both indicated by public TCR beta signatures.

TCRdb called the reads again in MiXCR, with one record for every CDR3 protein. Here the sample spans 550,000 to 850,000 distinct CDR3 sequences, about 33% being singletons. CDR3 size: 15 residues. CDR1 and CDR2 from the germline V gene are SGHNT and YYREEE (reference sequence). V was shortened by 7 bases and J by 4 bases, with 18 bases between the two germline ends. The sample holds a few counts of this clonotype. Antigen unknown. This sequence originates from a human donor in good health (CMV status not recorded). Some clones in this sample may be carry-over from other donors' samples. The specimen was cultured PBMCs, collected from culture after CMV antigen stimulation. The gene calls are TRBV5-4 and TRBJ2-1, with D unresolved. The CDR3 loop reads CASHEGTAFYNEQFF. CDR3 sequence (DNA): TGTGCCAGCCACGAAGGCACAGCCTTTTACAATGAGCAGTTCTTC.